The 5 T cell receptor beta chains below come from one sample, sequenced in a study of blood T cell repertoires in COVID-19. Clones were sequenced by immunoSEQ multiplex PCR, and TCRdb holds only the in-frame ones, with some missing. The data contain some 130,000 clones, around 83% of them singletons. Sequences were obtained from peripheral blood. The receptor source for this set is a human donor in a cohort sampled during active COVID-19.

The V and J genes are TRBV11-2 and TRBJ2-5; 7 positions match TRBD2. The V and J ends lost 3 bases and 5 bases, in that order; junction bases with no gene match: 9. CDR3 length: 15 amino acids. CDR1 is SGHAT and CDR2 is FQNNGV in the germline V gene. CDR3 residues: CASSLGTIRGETQYF. In DNA, the CDR3 is TGTGCCAGCAGCTTGGGGACTATACGAGGGGAGACCCAGTACTTC. Full variable domain (outside the CDR3, taken from reference TRBV11-2 and TRBJ2-5): EAGVAQSPRYKIIEKRQSVAFWCNPISGHATLYWYQQILGQGPKLLIQFQNNGVVDDSQLPKDRFSAERLKGVDSTLKIQPAKLEDSAVYLCASSLGTIRGETQYFGPGTRLLVL.

This clone was seen a single time. V gene TRBV15 combines with J gene TRBJ2-7, with D hard to call. This CDR3 region has 15 residues. CDR1 and CDR2 from the germline V gene are LNHNV and YYDKDF (reference sequence). The V end lost 0 bases, the J end lost 2 bases, and 11 bases lay between the germline ends. The CDR3 nucleotides are TGTGCCACCAGCAGAGATCCTGGCACTACCTACGAGCAGTACGTC. It yields the protein CATSRDPGTTYEQYV.

V gene TRBV7-6 combines with J gene TRBJ1-1; TRBD1 matches 9 bases. Losses at the gene ends were 5 bases for V and 2 bases for J; bases not matched to a gene: 3. Germline-derived CDR1 and CDR2 are SGHVS and FNYEAQ. The CDR3 has 14 residues. The CDR3 here is CASSRDRANTEAFF. The CDR3 DNA is TGTGCCAGCAGCCGGGACAGGGCAAACACTGAAGCTTTCTTT.

The rearrangement joins TRBV5-1 to TRBJ1-2; D might be TRBD1 (6 bases). Germline V gives CDR1 SGHRS, CDR2 YFSETQ. This CDR3 has 12 residues. V lost 8 bases to trimming and J lost 2 bases, with 10 bases between them. The CDR3 DNA is TGCGCCAGTCGGACAGACAACTATGGCTACACCTTC. It codes for CASRTDNYGYTF.

The chain is built from TRBV4-1 and TRBJ1-6, with D perhaps TRBD1 (6 bases). The V and J ends lost 6 bases and 7 bases respectively, with 16 bases between them. Germline CDR1 is MGHRA and CDR2 is YSYEKL. CDR3 length equals 15 residues. The CDR3 region is CASRLGGASNSPLHF. The CDR3 DNA follows: TGCGCCAGCAGGCTGGGGGGGGCCTCCAATTCACCCCTCCACTTT.